Here is one T cell receptor (beta chain) with its context. The antigen is undetermined. Measured with immunoSEQ multiplex PCR; TCRdb has only the in-frame clones, and not every one. The data show 250,000 to 300,000 clones, almost 95% seen once. The data derive from a study of T cell responses to AZD1222 COVID-19 vaccine. The CDR3 totals 17 residues. Germline values: CDR1 MNHEY, CDR2 SVGEGT. V lost 3 bases, J lost 5 bases, and 9 bases stayed unmatched. Findings of the study overall: Vaccine-related CD4 TCRs covered spike, predominating at 160-218 and 743-854. White British ancestry dominated among donors, who included more females, and clonal diversity was possibly underestimated. Sampling that yielded the repertoires occurred only after the peak T cell response.

Analysis merged second doses at about 4 or about 12 weeks. This sequence joins TRBV6-2 or TRBV6-3 and TRBJ2-1; 11 nucleotides agree with TRBD2. This specimen consisted of peripheral blood, obtained 28 days after the second AZD1222 dose. The TCR sequence derives from an adult who received the AZD1222 COVID-19 vaccine. CDR3: CASSYRLAGGSHNEQFF. CDR3 coding DNA: TGTGCCAGCAGTTATCGGCTAGCGGGGGGTTCCCACAATGAGCAGTTCTTC.